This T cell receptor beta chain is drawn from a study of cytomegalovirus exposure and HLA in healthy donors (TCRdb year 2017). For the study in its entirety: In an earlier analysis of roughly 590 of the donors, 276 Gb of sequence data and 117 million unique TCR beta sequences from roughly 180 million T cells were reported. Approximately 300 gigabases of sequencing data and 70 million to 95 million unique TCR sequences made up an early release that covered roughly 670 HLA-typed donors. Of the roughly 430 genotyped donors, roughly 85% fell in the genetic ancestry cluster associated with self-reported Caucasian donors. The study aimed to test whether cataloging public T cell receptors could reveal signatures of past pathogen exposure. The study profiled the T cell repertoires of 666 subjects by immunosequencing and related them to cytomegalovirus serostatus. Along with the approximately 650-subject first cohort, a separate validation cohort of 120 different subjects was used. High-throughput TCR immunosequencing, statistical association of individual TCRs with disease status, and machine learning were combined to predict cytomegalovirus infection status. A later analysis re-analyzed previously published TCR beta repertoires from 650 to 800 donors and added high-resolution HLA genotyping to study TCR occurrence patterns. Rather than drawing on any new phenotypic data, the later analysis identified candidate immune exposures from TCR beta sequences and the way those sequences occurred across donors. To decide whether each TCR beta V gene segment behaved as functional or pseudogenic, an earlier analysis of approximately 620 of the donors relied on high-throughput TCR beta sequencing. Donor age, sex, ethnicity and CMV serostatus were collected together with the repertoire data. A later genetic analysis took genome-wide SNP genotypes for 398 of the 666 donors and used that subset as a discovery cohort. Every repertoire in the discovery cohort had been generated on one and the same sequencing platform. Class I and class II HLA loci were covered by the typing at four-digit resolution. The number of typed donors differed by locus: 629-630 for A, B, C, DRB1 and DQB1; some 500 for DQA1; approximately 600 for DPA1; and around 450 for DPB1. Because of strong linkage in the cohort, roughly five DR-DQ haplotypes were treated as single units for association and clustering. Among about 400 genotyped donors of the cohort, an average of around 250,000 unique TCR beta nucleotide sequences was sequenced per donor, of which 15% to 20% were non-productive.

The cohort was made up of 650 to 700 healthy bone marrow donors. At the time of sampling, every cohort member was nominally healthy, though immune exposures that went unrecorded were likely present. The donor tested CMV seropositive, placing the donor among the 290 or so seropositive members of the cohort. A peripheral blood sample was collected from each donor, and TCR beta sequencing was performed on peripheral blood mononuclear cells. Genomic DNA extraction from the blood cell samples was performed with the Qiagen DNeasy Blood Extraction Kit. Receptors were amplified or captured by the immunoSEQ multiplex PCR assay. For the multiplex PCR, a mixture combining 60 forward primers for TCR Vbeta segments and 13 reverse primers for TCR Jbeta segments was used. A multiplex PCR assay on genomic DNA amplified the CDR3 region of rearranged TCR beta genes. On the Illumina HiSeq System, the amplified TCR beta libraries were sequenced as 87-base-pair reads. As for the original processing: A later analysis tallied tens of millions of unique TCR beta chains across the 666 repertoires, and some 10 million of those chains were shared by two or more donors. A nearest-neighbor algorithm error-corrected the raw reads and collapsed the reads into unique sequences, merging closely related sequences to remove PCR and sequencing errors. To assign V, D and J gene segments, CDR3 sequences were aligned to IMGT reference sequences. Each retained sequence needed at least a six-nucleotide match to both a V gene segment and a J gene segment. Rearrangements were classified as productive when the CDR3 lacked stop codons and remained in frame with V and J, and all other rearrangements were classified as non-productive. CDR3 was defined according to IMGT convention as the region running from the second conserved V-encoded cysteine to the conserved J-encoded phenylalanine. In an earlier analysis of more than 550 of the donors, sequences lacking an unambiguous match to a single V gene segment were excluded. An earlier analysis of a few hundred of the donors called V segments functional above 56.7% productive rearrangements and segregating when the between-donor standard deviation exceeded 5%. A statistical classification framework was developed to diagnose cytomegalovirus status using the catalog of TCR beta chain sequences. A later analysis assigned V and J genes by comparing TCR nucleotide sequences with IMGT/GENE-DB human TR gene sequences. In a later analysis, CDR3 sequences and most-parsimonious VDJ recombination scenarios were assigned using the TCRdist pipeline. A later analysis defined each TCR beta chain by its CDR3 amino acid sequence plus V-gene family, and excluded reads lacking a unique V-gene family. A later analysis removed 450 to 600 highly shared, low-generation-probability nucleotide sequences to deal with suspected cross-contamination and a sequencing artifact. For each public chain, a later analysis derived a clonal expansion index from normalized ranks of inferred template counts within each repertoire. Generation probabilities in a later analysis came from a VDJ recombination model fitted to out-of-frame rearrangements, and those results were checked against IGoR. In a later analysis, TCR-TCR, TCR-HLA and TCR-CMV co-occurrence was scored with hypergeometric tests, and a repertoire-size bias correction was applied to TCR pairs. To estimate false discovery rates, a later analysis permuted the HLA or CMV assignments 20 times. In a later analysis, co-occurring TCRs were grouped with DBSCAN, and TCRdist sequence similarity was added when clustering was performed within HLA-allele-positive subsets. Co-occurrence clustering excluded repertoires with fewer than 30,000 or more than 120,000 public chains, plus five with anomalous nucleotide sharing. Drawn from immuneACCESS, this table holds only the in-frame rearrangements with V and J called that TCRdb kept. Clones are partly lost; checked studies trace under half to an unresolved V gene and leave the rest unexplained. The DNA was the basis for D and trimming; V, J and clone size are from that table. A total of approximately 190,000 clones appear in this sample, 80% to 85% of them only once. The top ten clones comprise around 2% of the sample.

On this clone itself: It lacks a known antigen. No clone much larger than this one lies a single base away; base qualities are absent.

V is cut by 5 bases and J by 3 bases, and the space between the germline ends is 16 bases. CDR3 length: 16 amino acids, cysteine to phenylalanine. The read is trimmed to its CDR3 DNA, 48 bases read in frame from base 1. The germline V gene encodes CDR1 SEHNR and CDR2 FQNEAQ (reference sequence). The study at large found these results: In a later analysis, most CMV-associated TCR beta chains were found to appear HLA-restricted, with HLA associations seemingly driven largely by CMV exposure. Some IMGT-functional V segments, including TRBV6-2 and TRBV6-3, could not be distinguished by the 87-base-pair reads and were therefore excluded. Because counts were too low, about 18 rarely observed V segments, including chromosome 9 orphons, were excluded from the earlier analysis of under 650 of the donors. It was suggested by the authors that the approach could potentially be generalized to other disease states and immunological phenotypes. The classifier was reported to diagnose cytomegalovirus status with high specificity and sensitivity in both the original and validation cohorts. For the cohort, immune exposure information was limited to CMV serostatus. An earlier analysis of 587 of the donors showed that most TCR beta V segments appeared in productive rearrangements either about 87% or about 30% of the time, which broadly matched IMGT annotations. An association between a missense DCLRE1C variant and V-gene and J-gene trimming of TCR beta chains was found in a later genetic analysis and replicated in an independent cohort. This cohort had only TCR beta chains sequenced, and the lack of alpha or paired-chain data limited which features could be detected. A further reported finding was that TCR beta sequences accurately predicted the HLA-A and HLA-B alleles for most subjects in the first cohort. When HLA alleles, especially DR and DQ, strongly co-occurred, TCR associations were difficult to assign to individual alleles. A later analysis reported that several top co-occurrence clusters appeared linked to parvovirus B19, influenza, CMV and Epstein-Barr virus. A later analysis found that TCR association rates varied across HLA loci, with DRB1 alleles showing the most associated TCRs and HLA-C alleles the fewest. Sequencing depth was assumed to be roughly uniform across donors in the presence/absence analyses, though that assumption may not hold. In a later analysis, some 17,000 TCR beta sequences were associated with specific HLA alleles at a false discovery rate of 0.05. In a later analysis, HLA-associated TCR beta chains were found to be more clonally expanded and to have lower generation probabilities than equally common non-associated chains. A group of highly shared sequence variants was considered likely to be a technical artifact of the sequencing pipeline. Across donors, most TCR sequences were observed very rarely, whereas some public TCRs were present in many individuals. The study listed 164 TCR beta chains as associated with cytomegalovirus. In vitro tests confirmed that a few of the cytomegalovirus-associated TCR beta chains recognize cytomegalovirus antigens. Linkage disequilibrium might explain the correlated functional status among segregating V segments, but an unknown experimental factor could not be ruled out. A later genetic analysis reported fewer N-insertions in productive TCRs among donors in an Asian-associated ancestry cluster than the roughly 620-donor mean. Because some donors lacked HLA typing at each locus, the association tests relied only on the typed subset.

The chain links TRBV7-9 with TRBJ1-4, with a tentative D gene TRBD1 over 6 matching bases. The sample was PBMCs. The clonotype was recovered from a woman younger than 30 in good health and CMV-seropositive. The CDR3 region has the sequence CASSVMGAVANEKLFF. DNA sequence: TGTGCCAGCAGCGTGATGGGGGCAGTGGCTAATGAAAAACTGTTTTTT.